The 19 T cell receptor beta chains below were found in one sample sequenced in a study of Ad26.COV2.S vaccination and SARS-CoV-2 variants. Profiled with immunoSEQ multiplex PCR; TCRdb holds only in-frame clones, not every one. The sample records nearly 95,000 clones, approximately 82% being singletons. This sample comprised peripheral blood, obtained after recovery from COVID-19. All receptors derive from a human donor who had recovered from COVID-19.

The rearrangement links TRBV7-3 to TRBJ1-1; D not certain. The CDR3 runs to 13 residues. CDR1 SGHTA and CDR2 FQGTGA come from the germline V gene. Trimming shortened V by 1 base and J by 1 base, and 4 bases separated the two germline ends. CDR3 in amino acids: CASSLIGNTEAFF. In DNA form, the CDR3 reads TGTGCCAGCAGCTTAATCGGGAACACTGAAGCTTTCTTT.

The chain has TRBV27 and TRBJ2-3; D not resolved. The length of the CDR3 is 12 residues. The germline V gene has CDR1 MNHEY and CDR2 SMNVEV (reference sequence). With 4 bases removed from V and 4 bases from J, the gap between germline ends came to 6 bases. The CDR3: CASSSLPDTQYF. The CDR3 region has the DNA TGTGCCAGCAGTTCCCTTCCAGATACGCAGTATTTT.

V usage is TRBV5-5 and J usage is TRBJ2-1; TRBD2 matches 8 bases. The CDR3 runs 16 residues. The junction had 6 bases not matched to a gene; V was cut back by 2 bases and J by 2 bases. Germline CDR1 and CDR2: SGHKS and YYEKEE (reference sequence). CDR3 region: CASSFGTRGPYNEQFF. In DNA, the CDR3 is TGTGCCAGCAGCTTCGGGACTAGAGGCCCCTACAATGAGCAGTTCTTC.

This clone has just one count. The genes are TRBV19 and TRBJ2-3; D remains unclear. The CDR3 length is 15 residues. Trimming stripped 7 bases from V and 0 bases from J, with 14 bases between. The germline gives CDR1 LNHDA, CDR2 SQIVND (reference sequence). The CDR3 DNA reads TGTGCCAGTAAACTGGGTTTGACTAGCACAGATACGCAGTATTTT. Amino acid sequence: CASKLGLTSTDTQYF.

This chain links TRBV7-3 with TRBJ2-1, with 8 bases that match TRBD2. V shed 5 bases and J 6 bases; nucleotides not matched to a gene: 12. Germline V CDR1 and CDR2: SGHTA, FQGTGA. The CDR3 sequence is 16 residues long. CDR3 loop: CASSPGGAGALNEQFF. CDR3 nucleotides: TGTGCCAGCAGCCCCGGGGGGGCGGGAGCCCTCAATGAGCAGTTCTTC.

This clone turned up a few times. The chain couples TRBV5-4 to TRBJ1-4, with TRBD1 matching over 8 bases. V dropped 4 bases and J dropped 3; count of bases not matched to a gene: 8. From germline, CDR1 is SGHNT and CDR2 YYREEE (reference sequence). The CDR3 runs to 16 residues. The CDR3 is CASSGGTGSANEKLFF. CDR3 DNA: TGTGCCAGCAGCGGAGGGACAGGATCGGCTAATGAAAAACTGTTTTTT.

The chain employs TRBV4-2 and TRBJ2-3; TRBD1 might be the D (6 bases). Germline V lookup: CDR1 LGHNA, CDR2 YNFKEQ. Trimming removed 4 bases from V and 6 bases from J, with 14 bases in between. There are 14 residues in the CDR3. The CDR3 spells CASSLNQGFDTQYF. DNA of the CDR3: TGTGCCAGCAGCCTAAACCAGGGGTTCGATACGCAGTATTTT.

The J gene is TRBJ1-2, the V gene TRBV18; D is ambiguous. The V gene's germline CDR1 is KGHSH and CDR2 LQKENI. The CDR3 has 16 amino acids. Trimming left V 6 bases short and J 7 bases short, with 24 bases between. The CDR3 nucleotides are TGTGCCAGCTCTACTAGTCCAGTGGGTTCAGATGCTGGCTACACCTTC. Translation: CASSTSPVGSDAGYTF.

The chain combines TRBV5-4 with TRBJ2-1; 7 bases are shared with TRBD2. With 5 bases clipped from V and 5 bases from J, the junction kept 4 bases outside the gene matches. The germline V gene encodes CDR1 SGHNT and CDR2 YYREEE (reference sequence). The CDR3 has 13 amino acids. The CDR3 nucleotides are TGTGCCAGCAGTTCTAGCGGACACAATGAGCAGTTCTTC. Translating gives CASSSSGHNEQFF.

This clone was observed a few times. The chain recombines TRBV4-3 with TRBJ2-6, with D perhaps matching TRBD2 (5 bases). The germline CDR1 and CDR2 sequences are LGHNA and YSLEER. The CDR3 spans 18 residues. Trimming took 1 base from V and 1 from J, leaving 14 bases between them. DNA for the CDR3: TGCGCCAGCAGCCAAGCCCTCGAGCGAGGGTCTGGGGCCAACGTCCTGACTTTC. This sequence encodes CASSQALERGSGANVLTF.

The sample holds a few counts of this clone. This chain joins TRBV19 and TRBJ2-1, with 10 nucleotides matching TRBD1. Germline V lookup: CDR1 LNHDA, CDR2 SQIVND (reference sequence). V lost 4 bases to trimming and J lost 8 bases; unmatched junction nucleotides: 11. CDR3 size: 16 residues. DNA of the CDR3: TGTGCCAGTAGTAGGGGCCGGGACAGGGGATCGGATGAGCAGTTCTTC. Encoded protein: CASSRGRDRGSDEQFF.

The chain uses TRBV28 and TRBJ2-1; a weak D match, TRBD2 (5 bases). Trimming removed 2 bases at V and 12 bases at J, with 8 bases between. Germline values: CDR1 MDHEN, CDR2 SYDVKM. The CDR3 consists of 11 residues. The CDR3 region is CASSLVASQFF. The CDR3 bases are TGTGCCAGCAGTTTAGTAGCGTCGCAGTTCTTC. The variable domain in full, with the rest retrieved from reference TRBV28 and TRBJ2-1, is DVKVTQSSRYLVKRTGEKVFLECVQDMDHENMFWYRQDPGLGLRLIYFSYDVKMKEKGDIPEGYSVSREKKERFSLILESASTNQTSMYLCASSLVASQFFGPGTRLTVL.

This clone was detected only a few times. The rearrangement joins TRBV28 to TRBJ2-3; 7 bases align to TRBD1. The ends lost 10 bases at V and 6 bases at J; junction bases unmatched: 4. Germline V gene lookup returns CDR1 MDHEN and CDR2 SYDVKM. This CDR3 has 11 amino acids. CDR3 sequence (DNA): TGTGCCATCCAGGGGGTGGATACGCAGTATTTT. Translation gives CAIQGVDTQYF.

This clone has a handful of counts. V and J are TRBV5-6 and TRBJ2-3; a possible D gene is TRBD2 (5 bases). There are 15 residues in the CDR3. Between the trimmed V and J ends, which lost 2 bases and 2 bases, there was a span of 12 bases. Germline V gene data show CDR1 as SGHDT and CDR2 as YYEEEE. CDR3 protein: CASSFEGLHTDTQYF. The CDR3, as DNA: TGTGCCAGCAGCTTCGAGGGCTTGCACACAGATACGCAGTATTTT.

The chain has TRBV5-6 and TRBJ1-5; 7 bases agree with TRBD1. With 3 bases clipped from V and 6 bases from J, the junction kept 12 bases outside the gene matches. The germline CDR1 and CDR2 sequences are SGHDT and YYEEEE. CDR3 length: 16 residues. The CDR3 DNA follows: TGTGCCAGCAGCTGGTGGACGGGACAGTTCCCTCAGCCCCAGCATTTT. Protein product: CASSWWTGQFPQPQHF.

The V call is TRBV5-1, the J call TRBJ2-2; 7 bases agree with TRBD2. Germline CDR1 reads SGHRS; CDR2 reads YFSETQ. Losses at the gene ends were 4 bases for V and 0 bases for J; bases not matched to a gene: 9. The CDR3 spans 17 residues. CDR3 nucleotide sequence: TGCGCCAGCAGCGCTGGGGCCCTAGCGGCGAACACCGGGGAGCTGTTTTTT. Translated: CASSAGALAANTGELFF.

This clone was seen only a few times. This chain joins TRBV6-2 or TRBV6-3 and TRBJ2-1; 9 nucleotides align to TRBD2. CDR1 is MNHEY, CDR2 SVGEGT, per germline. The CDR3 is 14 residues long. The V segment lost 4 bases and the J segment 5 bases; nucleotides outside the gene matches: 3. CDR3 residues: CASSLLAGNNEQFF. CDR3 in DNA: TGTGCCAGCAGTTTGCTAGCGGGAAACAATGAGCAGTTCTTC.

CDR3: CASSQVNRRQETQYF. The CDR3 bases are TGCGCCAGCAGCCAAGTGAATAGACGTCAAGAGACCCAGTACTTC. V usage is TRBV4-3 and J usage is TRBJ2-5, with D unclear. Germline assignment: CDR1 LGHNA and CDR2 YSLEER. The CDR3 loop spans 15 amino acids. Trimming removed 1 base from V and 2 bases from J, with 11 bases in between.

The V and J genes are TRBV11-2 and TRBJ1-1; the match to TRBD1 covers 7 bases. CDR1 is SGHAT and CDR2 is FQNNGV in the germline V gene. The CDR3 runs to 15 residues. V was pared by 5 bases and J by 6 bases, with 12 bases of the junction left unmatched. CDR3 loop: CASSAFRGREAEAFF. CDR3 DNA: TGTGCCAGCAGCGCTTTCAGGGGGAGGGAGGCTGAAGCTTTCTTT.